This TCR beta chain was obtained from a study of T cells in narcolepsy (dated by TCRdb to the late 2010s). Concerning the study at large: Patients with narcolepsy type 1 or type 2 (NT1, NT2) were enrolled in the study together with healthy control donors. Autoreactive T cells targeting hypocretin neuron self-antigens (hypocretin, TRIB2) were sought in narcolepsy patients, and TCR Vbeta sequencing was used to track clonotypes in blood and CSF. Results the study describes overall, beyond this receptor: According to the report, autoreactive clonotypes were detected serially in the blood of the same patients and of different patients, but not in healthy controls. HCRT-specific and TRIB2-specific autoreactive clonotypes were highlighted in plots that compared CD4+ T cell clonotypes in CSF versus blood from the same patient. Numbers of sequenced blood memory CD4+ clonotypes were comparable, averaging roughly 37,000 in patients and about 33,000 in controls. Some blood memory CD4+ repertoires from patients and controls contained no sequences matching autoreactive T cell clones.

Libraries were prepared through the immunoSEQ multiplex PCR assay. The source is immuneACCESS, and TCRdb retained only in-frame sequences with V and J called. Part of the clones is not carried over; for the studies checked, unresolved V genes explain less than half of this, and the remainder is unexplained. This sample holds around 30,000 clones; roughly 78% were observed only once. The biggest ten clones account for about 1.3% of the sample. Memory CD4+ T cells were sorted ex vivo from peripheral blood of narcolepsy patients and healthy controls for TCR Vbeta sequencing. Trimmed from V: 0 bases; trimmed from J: 4 bases; junction bases lacking a gene match: 5. From cysteine to phenylalanine, the CDR3 is 15 amino acids long. The DNA shown is the 45-base CDR3, in frame from base 1. Taken from the germline V gene, the CDR1 and CDR2 loops are SGHRS and YFSETQ. Regarding this clone: Its antigen is not yet known. No much larger clone is present one base from it, and per-base qualities are unavailable.

The TCR sequence derives from a human donor with narcolepsy. The sample comprised CD45RA- memory CD4+ T cells from PBMCs. The cell subset or site tag for this specimen amounts to: memory T cells sorted ex vivo from peripheral blood. This chain is built from TRBV5-1 and TRBJ2-7; TRBD1 agrees with 9 junctional bases. The nucleotides are TGCGCCAGCAGCTTGGATGGGACAGGGAAATACGAGCAGTACTTC. It codes for CASSLDGTGKYEQYF.